This TCR beta chain was recovered during a study of T cell clusters in autoimmune cytopenias. Study outcomes and limitations: Primary autoimmune cytopenia patients appeared to lack physiological T cell clusters present in healthy donors.

This clonotype counts as medium-sized (0.01 to 0.1%) by frequency. Its antigen is undetermined. Germline lookup yields CDR1 SQVTM and CDR2 ANQGSEA. The CDR3 extends over 13 amino acids. TRB was amplified from around 0.25 ug of peripheral blood genomic DNA per sample. Multiplex touch-down PCR amplified TRB using TRB-A and TRB-B pools in one tube. After re-calling the multiplex PCR reads, TCRdb lists one entry per CDR3 protein, DNA absent. Recorded here are some 5,700 distinct CDR3 sequences; the top ten clones represent around a fifth. This sample also belongs to another study, concerning T cell repertoires in aging, cancer and after chemotherapy. That publication notes: Untreated cancer patients had significantly lower blood TCR diversity than age-matched healthy donors. Immunological memory after chemotherapy cannot be judged from the repertoire data.

Specimen: peripheral blood. The chain links TRBV29-1 to TRBJ2-1. The receptor was isolated from a human donor in good health. The CDR3 is CSVEQVSYNEQFF.